This T cell receptor (beta chain) was documented in a study of cytomegalovirus exposure and HLA in healthy donors. The assay was immunoSEQ multiplex PCR, and TCRdb's table has in-frame clones only and misses some. The table lists approximately 220,000 clones, approximately 80% of them singletons, with over 12% in the top ten. With 5 bases removed from V and 4 bases from J, the gap between germline ends came to 23 bases. The CDR3 length is 17 residues. Germline CDR1 SGHNT, CDR2 YENEEA. The chain links TRBV11-3 to TRBJ1-2, with D tentatively TRBD1 (6 bases). This receptor was taken from a woman in her twenties or thirties in good health and CMV-seropositive. The material sequenced was PBMCs. CDR3 DNA sequence: TGTGCCAGCAGCCAATCCAGGACAGACCGGGTTGTCTATGGCTACACCTTC. Translated, it gives CASSQSRTDRVVYGYTF.